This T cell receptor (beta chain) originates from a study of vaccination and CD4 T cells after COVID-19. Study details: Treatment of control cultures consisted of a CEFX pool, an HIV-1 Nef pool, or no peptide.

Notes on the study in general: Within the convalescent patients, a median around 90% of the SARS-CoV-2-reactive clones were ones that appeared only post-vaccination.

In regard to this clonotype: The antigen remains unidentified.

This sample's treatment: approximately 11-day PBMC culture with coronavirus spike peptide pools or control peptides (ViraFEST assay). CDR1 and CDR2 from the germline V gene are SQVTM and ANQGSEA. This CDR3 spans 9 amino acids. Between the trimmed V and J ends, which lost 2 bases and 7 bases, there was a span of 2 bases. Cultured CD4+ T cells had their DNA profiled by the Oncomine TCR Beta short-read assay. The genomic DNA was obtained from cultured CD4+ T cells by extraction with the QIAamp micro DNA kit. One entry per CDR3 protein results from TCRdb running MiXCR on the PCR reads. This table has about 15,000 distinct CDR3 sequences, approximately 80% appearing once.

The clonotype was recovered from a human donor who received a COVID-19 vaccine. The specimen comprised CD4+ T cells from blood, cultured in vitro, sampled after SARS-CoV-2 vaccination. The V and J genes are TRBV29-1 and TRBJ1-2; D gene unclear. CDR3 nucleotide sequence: TGCAGCGTTGAAAGTGGCTACACCTTC. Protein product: CSVESGYTF.